What follows are 22 T cell receptor beta chains derived from one specimen sequenced in a study of blood T cell repertoires in COVID-19. TCRdb's table, derived via immunoSEQ multiplex PCR, lists solely in-frame clones and lacks some. The sample holds 79,000 or so clones; around 87% are singletons and the top ten take under 1.2%. The specimen sequenced was peripheral blood. The receptors here all came from a human donor in a cohort sampled during active COVID-19.

J is TRBJ2-6 and V is TRBV11-2; D remains ambiguous. The CDR3 length is 14 residues. Trimming cost V 6 bases and J 3 bases, with 9 bases left between them. In germline, CDR1 is SGHAT, CDR2 FQNNGV. CDR3 sequence (DNA): TGTGCCAGCAGTTCCCGAGGTGGGGCCAACGTCCTGACTTTC. Translation gives CASSSRGGANVLTF.

V and J are TRBV5-1 and TRBJ1-1; no definite D call. The CDR3 runs 13 residues. The ends were cut back, 5 bases at V and 3 bases at J, with 11 bases in the middle. Germline V gene lookup returns CDR1 SGHRS and CDR2 YFSETQ. The CDR3 nucleotides are TGCGCCAGCAGAGAAGTCCCGGACACTGAAGCTTTCTTT. The encoded protein is CASREVPDTEAFF.

The chain recombines TRBV6-1 with TRBJ2-7; 7 bases agree with TRBD1. J gave up 1 base and V 4 bases, and 10 bases lay outside the gene matches. Germline loops: CDR1 MNHNS, CDR2 SASEGT. The CDR3 sequence is 16 residues long. The CDR3 sequence: CASSAPGTATSYEQYF. CDR3 coding DNA: TGTGCCAGCAGTGCCCCCGGGACAGCAACTTCCTACGAGCAGTACTTC.

The chain has TRBV3-1 (or the pseudogene TRBV3-2) and TRBJ1-1; no clear D gene. Per the germline V gene, CDR1 is LGHDT and CDR2 is YNNKEL (reference sequence). This CDR3 has 13 residues. The V end lost 8 bases, the J end lost 5 bases, and 15 bases lay between the germline ends. CDR3 sequence reads: CASQSFGVTEAFF. DNA of the CDR3: TGTGCCAGCCAATCCTTTGGAGTGACTGAAGCTTTCTTT.

This chain connects TRBV14 to TRBJ1-1, with 7 bases matching TRBD1. With V trimmed by 4 bases and J by 11 bases, 16 bases remained unmatched. Germline CDR1 SGHDN, CDR2 FVKESK. The CDR3 runs 15 residues. The CDR3 DNA is TGTGCCAGCAGCCCAAACCTACAAGGGACAGCTTCGGCTTTCTTT. Translation gives CASSPNLQGTASAFF.

This clone has only one observation. The rearrangement uses TRBV24-1 and TRBJ1-3; TRBD1 is a possible D gene (5 bases). The CDR3 contains 14 residues. CDR1 and CDR2 from the germline V gene are KGHDR and SFDVKD. V was cut by 4 bases and J by 4 bases, with 10 bases left in between. CDR3 coding DNA: TGTGCCACCAGTGACACCAGGGCGGGAAACACCATATATTTT. Amino acids: CATSDTRAGNTIYF.

This clone was detected only a few times. The CDR3 reads CASSRDPAGTGSYEQYF. For the CDR3, the DNA is TGCGCCAGCAGCCGGGACCCCGCCGGGACAGGGTCCTACGAGCAGTACTTC. The chain combines TRBV5-1 with TRBJ2-7, with TRBD1 identical over 9 bases. Germline CDR1 SGHRS, CDR2 YFSETQ. The CDR3 sequence is 17 residues long. The trim removed 4 bases at V and 1 base at J, leaving 12 bases unmatched.

This clone was observed once. The chain combines TRBV6-5 with TRBJ1-1, with 7 bases identical to TRBD1. The CDR3 sequence is 16 residues long. Losses at the gene ends were 0 bases for V and 0 bases for J; bases not matched to a gene: 4. Germline CDR1 and CDR2: MNHEY and SVGAGI. The chain's CDR3 is CASSYSGQRLNTEAFF. In nucleotides, the CDR3 is TGTGCCAGCAGTTACTCGGGACAGCGACTGAACACTGAAGCTTTCTTT.

The chain recombines TRBV5-1 with TRBJ2-3; D gene unclear. This CDR3 region has 14 residues. Germline lookup yields CDR1 SGHRS and CDR2 YFSETQ. The V end was cut by 0 bases, the J end by 0 bases, with 5 bases between. DNA for the CDR3: TGCGCCAGCAGCTTGGTTGTAAGCACAGATACGCAGTATTTT. Amino acids: CASSLVVSTDTQYF.

The chain recombines TRBV24-1 with TRBJ2-7, with D possibly TRBD1 on 7 matching bases. Germline assignment: CDR1 KGHDR and CDR2 SFDVKD. Trimming took off 6 bases at V and 1 base at J, with 9 bases between the two ends. The CDR3 sequence is 13 residues long. The CDR3 loop is CATSQGGSYEQYF. DNA of the CDR3: TGTGCCACCAGTCAGGGGGGATCCTACGAGCAGTACTTC.

This clone was counted a single time. V is TRBV10-2 and J is TRBJ2-3, with 8 bases matching TRBD1. Germline CDR1 is WSHSY and CDR2 is SAAADI. CDR3 size: 19 residues. J was trimmed by 6 bases and V by 2 bases; bases with no gene match: 19. The CDR3 sequence: CASSEPFVRTGRSPDTQYF. CDR3 bases: TGCGCCAGCAGTGAGCCGTTTGTGAGGACAGGGCGTAGTCCGGATACGCAGTATTTT.

V usage is TRBV6-5 and J usage is TRBJ1-1; possibly TRBD1 for D (6 bases). V lost 7 bases and J lost 1, with 16 bases in between. The CDR3 loop spans 15 amino acids. CDR1 and CDR2 (germline): MNHEY, SVGAGI. The CDR3, as DNA: TGTGCCAGCACCCGAACAGGGTGGGAGAACACTGAAGCTTTCTTT. Translated, it gives CASTRTGWENTEAFF.

The chain has TRBV6-6 and TRBJ2-7, with 7 bases that match TRBD2. Losses at the gene ends were 8 bases for V and 1 base for J; bases not matched to a gene: 11. CDR1 is MNHNY, CDR2 SVGAGI, per germline (reference sequence). The CDR3 runs to 15 residues. CDR3 DNA sequence: TGTGCCAGCCGGGGCGGGAGCAGGAAATCCTACGAGCAGTACTTC. Its translation is CASRGGSRKSYEQYF.

The chain has TRBV10-3 and TRBJ1-1; D uncertain. The CDR3 contains 12 residues. In germline, CDR1 is ENHRY, CDR2 SYGVKD. V lost 3 bases and J lost 6, with 8 bases in between. Written as DNA, the CDR3 is TGTGCCATCAGTGACGGGGAGGCTGAAGCTTTCTTT. Its translation: CAISDGEAEAFF.

The chain is built from TRBV12-5 and TRBJ2-1; perhaps TRBD2 as D (6 bases). CDR1 is LGHNT, CDR2 FRNRAP, per germline. Trimming cost V 4 bases and J 10 bases, with 23 bases left between them. The CDR3 is 16 residues long. The CDR3 here is CASGWGEVASAGEQFF. CDR3 sequence (DNA): TGTGCTAGTGGTTGGGGGGAGGTAGCGTCAGCCGGGGAGCAGTTCTTC.

This clone was observed a single time. Other DNA sequences in the sample encode the same CDR3. The rearrangement joins TRBV29-1 to TRBJ2-1, with TRBD1 matching over 7 bases. V lost 6 bases to trimming and J lost 7 bases; unmatched junction nucleotides: 3. The CDR3 contains 11 residues. The V gene's germline CDR1 is SQVTM and CDR2 ANQGSEA. The CDR3: CSVGGYNEQFF. CDR3 bases: TGCAGCGTAGGGGGCTATAATGAGCAGTTCTTC.

The gene calls are TRBV20-1 and TRBJ2-7; maybe TRBD2 (5 bases). This CDR3 comprises 16 residues. From germline, CDR1 is DFQATT and CDR2 SNEGSKA (reference sequence). V lost 3 bases, J lost 6 bases, and 24 bases lay in between. CDR3 region: CSASLTQRLREGEQYF. As DNA, the CDR3 is TGCAGTGCTAGTCTCACCCAACGCCTCCGGGAAGGCGAGCAGTACTTC.

The chain joins TRBV5-8 to TRBJ2-1; possible D gene TRBD2, 6 bases. The germline CDR1 and CDR2 sequences are SGHTS and YDEGEE. V lost 4 bases, J lost 5 bases, and 16 bases lay in between. The CDR3 loop spans 15 amino acids. CDR3 sequence reads: CASSPTRVSNNEQFF. The CDR3 DNA follows: TGTGCCAGCAGCCCGACTAGAGTCAGCAACAATGAGCAGTTCTTC.

The chain joins TRBV27 to TRBJ2-7; tentatively, D is TRBD1 (6 bases). CDR3 length: 14 amino acids. V was clipped by 1 base and J by 7 bases, with 14 bases between them. The germline gives CDR1 MNHEY, CDR2 SMNVEV (reference sequence). CDR3 region: CASSLFPTGFEQYF. CDR3 DNA sequence: TGTGCCAGCAGTTTATTCCCGACAGGATTTGAGCAGTACTTC.

The chain couples TRBV28 to TRBJ2-1; 7 nucleotides match TRBD2. The CDR3 spans 19 residues. In germline, CDR1 is MDHEN, CDR2 SYDVKM. The V and J ends lost 3 bases and 2 bases, in that order; junction bases with no gene match: 16. The DNA for the CDR3 is TGTGCCAGCAGTTTCACGCCCCAGGGAGGGCCTTTCCCCTACAATGAGCAGTTCTTC. This gives the protein CASSFTPQGGPFPYNEQFF.

This clone is a singleton in its sample. The chain joins TRBV2 to TRBJ2-1; 8 bases are a match to TRBD1. The ends lost 6 bases at V and 7 bases at J; junction bases unmatched: 2. Germline V gives CDR1 SNHLY, CDR2 FYNNEI. There are 12 residues in the CDR3. CDR3 sequence: CASSRQGNEQFF. CDR3 DNA: TGTGCCAGCAGCCGACAGGGGAATGAGCAGTTCTTC.

Details on this clone: At one end, the junction sequence differs from germline, possibly due to a read error. The chain recombines TRBV10-3 with TRBJ2-1, with 7 bases aligning to TRBD2. CDR3 length: 16 residues. The V gene's germline CDR1 is ENHRY and CDR2 SYGVKD. CDR3 in amino acids: CAISERQGLSSNEQFF. CDR3 sequence (DNA): TGTGCCATCAGTGAGCGGCAGGGACTATCCTCCAATGAGCAGTTCTTC.